The rows below give T cell receptor beta chains drawn from one sample of a study of identical twins. TCRdb re-analysed the 5' RACE reads in MiXCR, keeping a single row per CDR3 protein. Among 700,000 or so distinct CDR3 sequences, less than 10% were seen once, and the ten largest hold approximately 0.96%. These data also formed part of another study, on yellow fever vaccine responses in identical twins.

Sequenced: PBMCs. These receptors all come from a woman between 18 and 30 years old in good health. CDR3s include the opening cysteine and the closing phenylalanine or tryptophan. A D gene is named only where the DNA matches it firmly. Size is omitted from some rows. Given values are once, few, many or a class for expanded clones.

V gene	D gene	clone size	J gene	CDR3 DNA	CDR3 protein
TRBV7-8	NA	many	TRBJ1-1	TGTGCCAGCAGCTTAGTTGTGGACACTGAAGCTTTCTTT	CASSLVVDTEAFF
TRBV12-3/TRBV12-4	NA	many	TRBJ2-3	TGTGCCAGCAGTCCACGAGAATCAGATACGCAGTATTTT	CASSPRESDTQYF
TRBV11-2	TRBD2	NA	TRBJ2-1	TGTGCCAGCAGAACGGGACTAATTCCGTCTGAGCAGTTCTTC	CASRTGLIPSEQFF
TRBV12-3/TRBV12-4	TRBD2	many	TRBJ2-7	TGTGCCAGCAGTTTTGGGACTAGCGGGGTTGAATACGAGCAGTACTTC	CASSFGTSGVEYEQYF
TRBV5-1	TRBD1	NA	TRBJ2-3	TGCGCCAGCAGCTTGACAGGGGGCAAGATCGATACGCAGTATTTT	CASSLTGGKIDTQYF
TRBV3-1	TRBD1	many	TRBJ2-5	TGTGCCAGCAGAGGGGATATAGGGGGCGGGCAGACCCAGTACTTC	CASRGDIGGGQTQYF
TRBV18	NA	NA	TRBJ2-2	TGTGCCAGCTCACCACGGGGGAGGGACACGGAGCTGTTTTTT	CASSPRGRDTELFF
TRBV7-9	TRBD1	many	TRBJ1-6	TGTGCCAGCAGCCCTAACGTTATTGACAGGGAGGGTTCACCCCTCCACTTT	CASSPNVIDREGSPLHF
TRBV6-5	TRBD1	many	TRBJ1-1	TGTGCCAGCAGTCTACAGGGGTCAGGTCGGAACACTGAAGCTTTCTTT	CASSLQGSGRNTEAFF
TRBV20-1	TRBD2	few	TRBJ2-2	TGCAGTGCTTCGGGGGGGGGCAGATACACCGGGGAGCTGTTTTTT	CSASGGGRYTGELFF
TRBV12-3/TRBV12-4	NA	many	TRBJ2-2	TGTGCCAGCATCCCCTCTAGAGGACCGAACACCGGGGAGCTGTTTTTT	CASIPSRGPNTGELFF
TRBV15	NA	few	TRBJ2-3	TGTGCCACCAGCGGTATGAGGACAGATACGCAGTATTTT	CATSGMRTDTQYF
TRBV6-1	NA	NA	TRBJ2-2	TGTGCCAGCAGTGAAAACTCTCACCGGGAGCTGTTTTTT	CASSENSHRELFF
TRBV4-1	TRBD2	few	TRBJ2-5	TGCGCCAGCAGCTTCAGGACTAGCGGGAGAGAGACCCAGTACTTC	CASSFRTSGRETQYF
TRBV6-5	NA	many	TRBJ1-3	TGTGCCAGCAGTTACTCGACATCCGGGATCTCTGGAAACACCATATATTTT	CASSYSTSGISGNTIYF
TRBV4-2	TRBD1	few	TRBJ2-5	TGTGCCAGCAGCCGCGTCGGGGACAGGAATCAAGAGACCCAGTACTTC	CASSRVGDRNQETQYF
TRBV29-1	NA	many	TRBJ2-1	TGCAGCGTTGATACAGCGGAGAACTACAATGAGCAGTTCTTC	CSVDTAENYNEQFF
TRBV6-5	TRBD2	many	TRBJ2-3	TGTGCCAGCAGTTACTACCGTGGCGGGGGGGCCACAGATACGCAGTATTTT	CASSYYRGGGATDTQYF
TRBV11-2	TRBD2	few	TRBJ2-1	TGTGCCAGCAGCTTACGACTAGCGGGGGACCTGGATAGGAACAATGAGCAGTTCTTC	CASSLRLAGDLDRNNEQFF
TRBV15	NA	many	TRBJ2-3	TGTGCCACCAGCAGAGATAAAGTCCTAGATACGCAGTATTTT	CATSRDKVLDTQYF